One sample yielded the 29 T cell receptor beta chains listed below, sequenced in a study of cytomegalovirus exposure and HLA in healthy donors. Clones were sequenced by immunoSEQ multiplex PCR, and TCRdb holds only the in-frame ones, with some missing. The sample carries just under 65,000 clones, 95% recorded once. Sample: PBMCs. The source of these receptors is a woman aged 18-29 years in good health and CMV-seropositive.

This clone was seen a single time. The CDR3 DNA sequence: TGTGCCAGCAGCTTGGGGAGCGGGGTGGCTTCATACAATGAGCAGTTCTTC. It yields the protein CASSLGSGVASYNEQFF. V gene TRBV5-4 combines with J gene TRBJ2-1; 7 bases are a match to TRBD2. Per germline, CDR1 SGHNT and CDR2 YYREEE (reference sequence). This CDR3 comprises 17 residues. Trimming cost V 0 bases and J 4 bases; bases outside gene matches: 10.

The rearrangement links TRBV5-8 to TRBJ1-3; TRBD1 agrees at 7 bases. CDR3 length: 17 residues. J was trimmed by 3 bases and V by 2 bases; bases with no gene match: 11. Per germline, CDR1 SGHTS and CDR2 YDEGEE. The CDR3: CASSFTLAGTVGNTIYF. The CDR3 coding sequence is TGTGCCAGCAGCTTTACTCTCGCCGGGACAGTTGGAAACACCATATATTTT.

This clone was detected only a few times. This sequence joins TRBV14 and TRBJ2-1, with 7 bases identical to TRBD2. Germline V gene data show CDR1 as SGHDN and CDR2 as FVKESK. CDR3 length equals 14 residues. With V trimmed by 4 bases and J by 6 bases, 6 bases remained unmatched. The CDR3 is CASSPGRGVNEQFF. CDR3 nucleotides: TGTGCCAGCAGCCCTGGGAGGGGCGTCAATGAGCAGTTCTTC.

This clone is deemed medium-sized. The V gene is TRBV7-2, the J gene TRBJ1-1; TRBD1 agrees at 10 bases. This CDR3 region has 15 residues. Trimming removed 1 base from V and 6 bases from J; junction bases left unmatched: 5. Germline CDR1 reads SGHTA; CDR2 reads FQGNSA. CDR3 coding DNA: TGTGCCAGCAGCTTAGGGACAGGGGGTCAGGCTGAAGCTTTCTTT. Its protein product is CASSLGTGGQAEAFF.

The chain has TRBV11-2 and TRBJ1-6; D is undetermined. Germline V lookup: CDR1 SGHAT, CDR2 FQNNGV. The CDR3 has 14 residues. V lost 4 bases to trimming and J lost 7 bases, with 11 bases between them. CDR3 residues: CASSSAVRNSPLHF. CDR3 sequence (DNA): TGTGCCAGCAGCTCGGCGGTACGGAATTCACCCCTCCACTTT.

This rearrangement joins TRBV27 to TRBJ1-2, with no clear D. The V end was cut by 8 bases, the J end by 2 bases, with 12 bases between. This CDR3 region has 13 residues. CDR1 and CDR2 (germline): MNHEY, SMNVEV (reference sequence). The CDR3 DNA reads TGTGCCAGCGTACAGCCTCAAAACTATGGCTACACCTTC. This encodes CASVQPQNYGYTF.

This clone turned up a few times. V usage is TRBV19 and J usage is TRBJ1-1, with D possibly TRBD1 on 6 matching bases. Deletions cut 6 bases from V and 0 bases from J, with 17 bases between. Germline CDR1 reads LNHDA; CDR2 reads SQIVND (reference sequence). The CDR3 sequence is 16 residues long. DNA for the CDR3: TGTGCCAGTAGCCAGGGGTTGTCAGCCATGAACACTGAAGCTTTCTTT. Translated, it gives CASSQGLSAMNTEAFF.

In nucleotides, the CDR3 is TGCAGCGTTGAATCGCTAGCGGGGGATGAGCAGTACTTC. It yields the protein CSVESLAGDEQYF. The J gene is TRBJ2-7, the V gene TRBV29-1; 10 bases line up with TRBD2. Germline V gives CDR1 SQVTM, CDR2 ANQGSEA. Unmatched junction bases numbered 5, after V lost 2 bases and J lost 7 bases. There are 13 residues in the CDR3.

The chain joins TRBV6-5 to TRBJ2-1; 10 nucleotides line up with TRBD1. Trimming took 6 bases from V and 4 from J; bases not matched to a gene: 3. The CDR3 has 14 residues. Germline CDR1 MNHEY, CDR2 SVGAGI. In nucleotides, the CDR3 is TGTGCCAGCAGGCCGGGACAGGGGTACAATGAGCAGTTCTTC. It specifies CASRPGQGYNEQFF.

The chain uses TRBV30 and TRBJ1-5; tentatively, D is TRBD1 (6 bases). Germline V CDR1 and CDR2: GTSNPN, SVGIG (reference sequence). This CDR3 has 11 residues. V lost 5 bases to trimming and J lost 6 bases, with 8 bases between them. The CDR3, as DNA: TGTGCCTGGGGCAGGGGTCAGCCCCAGCATTTT. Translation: CAWGRGQPQHF.

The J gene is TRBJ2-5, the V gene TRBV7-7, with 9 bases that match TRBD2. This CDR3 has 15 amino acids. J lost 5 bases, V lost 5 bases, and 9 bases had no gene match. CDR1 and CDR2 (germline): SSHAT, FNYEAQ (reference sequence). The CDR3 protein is CASSVSGGLPETQYF. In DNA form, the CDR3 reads TGTGCCAGCAGCGTTAGCGGGGGCCTTCCGGAGACCCAGTACTTC.

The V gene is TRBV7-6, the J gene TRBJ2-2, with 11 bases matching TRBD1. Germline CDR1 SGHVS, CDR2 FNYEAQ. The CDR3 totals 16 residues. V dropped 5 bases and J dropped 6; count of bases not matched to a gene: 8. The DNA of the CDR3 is TGTGCCAGCAGCCCGGCGGACAGGGGGCCCTCCGGGGAGCTGTTTTTT. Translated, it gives CASSPADRGPSGELFF.

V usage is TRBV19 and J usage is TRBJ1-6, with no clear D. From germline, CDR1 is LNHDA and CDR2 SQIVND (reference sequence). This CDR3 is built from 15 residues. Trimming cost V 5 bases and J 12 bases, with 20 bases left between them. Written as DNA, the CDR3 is TGTGCCAGTAGTCTCTTCCCCAGGCACGAGTTACCCCTCCACTTT. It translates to CASSLFPRHELPLHF.

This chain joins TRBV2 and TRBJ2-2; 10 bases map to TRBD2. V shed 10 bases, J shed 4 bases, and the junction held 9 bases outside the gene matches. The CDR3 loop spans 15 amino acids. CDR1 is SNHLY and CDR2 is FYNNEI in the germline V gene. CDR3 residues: CATQGLAGATGELFF. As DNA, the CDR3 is TGTGCCACCCAGGGGCTAGCGGGAGCCACCGGGGAGCTGTTTTTT. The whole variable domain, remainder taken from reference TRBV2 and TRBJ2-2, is EPEVTQTPSHQVTQMGQEVILRCVPISNHLYFYWYRQILGQKVEFLVSFYNNEISEKSEIFDDQFSVERPDGSNFTLKIRSTKLEDSAMYFCATQGLAGATGELFFGEGSRLTVL.

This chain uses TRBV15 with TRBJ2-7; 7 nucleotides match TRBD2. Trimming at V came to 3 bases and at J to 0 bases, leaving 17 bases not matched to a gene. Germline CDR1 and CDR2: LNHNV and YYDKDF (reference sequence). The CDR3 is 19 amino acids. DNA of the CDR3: TGTGCCACCAGCAGGGTTCGCTCCCAGCGGGACCCGGTCTCCTACGAGCAGTACTTC. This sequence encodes CATSRVRSQRDPVSYEQYF.

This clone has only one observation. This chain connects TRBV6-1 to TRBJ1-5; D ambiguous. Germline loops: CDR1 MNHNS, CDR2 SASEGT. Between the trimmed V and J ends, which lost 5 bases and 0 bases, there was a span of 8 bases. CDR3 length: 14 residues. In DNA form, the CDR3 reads TGTGCCAGCAGTTCTGCGGGTAGCAATCAGCCCCAGCATTTT. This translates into CASSSAGSNQPQHF.

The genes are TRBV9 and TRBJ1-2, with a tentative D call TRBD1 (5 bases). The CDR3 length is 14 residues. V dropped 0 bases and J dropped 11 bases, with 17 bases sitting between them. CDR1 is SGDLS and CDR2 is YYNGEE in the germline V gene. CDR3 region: CASSVEGRAPAYTF. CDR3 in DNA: TGTGCCAGCAGCGTAGAGGGCAGGGCACCGGCATACACCTTC.

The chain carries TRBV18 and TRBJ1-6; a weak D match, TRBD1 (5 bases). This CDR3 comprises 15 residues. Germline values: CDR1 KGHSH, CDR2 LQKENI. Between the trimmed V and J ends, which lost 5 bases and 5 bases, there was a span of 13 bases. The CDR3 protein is CASSTGTHHNSPLHF. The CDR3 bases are TGTGCCAGCTCAACCGGGACTCATCATAATTCACCCCTCCACTTT. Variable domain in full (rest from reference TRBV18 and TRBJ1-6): NAGVMQNPRHLVRRRGQEARLRCSPMKGHSHVYWYRQLPEEGLKFMVYLQKENIIDESGMPKERFSAEFPKEGPSILRIQQVVRGDSAAYFCASSTGTHHNSPLHFGNGTRLTVT.

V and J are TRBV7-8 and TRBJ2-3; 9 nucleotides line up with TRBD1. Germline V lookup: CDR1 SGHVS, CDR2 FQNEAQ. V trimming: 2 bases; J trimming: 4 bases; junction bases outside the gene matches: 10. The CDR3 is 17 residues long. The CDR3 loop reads CASSLLPGTGSPDTQYF. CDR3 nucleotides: TGTGCCAGCAGCTTACTCCCCGGGACAGGGTCACCAGATACGCAGTATTTT.

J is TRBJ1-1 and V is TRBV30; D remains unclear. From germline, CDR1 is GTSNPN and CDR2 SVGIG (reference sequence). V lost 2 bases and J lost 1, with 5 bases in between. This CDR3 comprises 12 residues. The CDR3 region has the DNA TGTGCCTGGAGTTCGGGGAACACTGAAGCTTTCTTT. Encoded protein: CAWSSGNTEAFF.

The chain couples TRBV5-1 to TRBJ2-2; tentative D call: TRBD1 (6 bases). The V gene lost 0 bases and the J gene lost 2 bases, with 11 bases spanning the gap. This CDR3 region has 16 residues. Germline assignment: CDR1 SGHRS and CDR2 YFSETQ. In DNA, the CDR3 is TGCGCCAGCAGCTTGGTACAGGGAATAAACACCGGGGAGCTGTTTTTT. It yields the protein CASSLVQGINTGELFF.

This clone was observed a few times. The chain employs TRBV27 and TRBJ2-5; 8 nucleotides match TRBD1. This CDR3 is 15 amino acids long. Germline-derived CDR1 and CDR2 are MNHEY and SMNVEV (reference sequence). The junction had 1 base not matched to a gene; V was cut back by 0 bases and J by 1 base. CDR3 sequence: CASSLSGQAQETQYF. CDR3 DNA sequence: TGTGCCAGCAGTTTATCGGGACAGGCCCAAGAGACCCAGTACTTC.

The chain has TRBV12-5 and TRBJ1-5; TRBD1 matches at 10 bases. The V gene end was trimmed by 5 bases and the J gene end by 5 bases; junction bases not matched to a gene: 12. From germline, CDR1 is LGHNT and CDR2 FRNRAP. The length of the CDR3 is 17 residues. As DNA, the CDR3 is TGTGCTAGTGGTGACCCATGGGACAGGGGAGACCATCAGCCCCAGCATTTT. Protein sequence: CASGDPWDRGDHQPQHF.

This CDR3 is CASSAGGQETQYF. The CDR3 DNA reads TGTGCCAGCAGCGCAGGAGGCCAAGAGACCCAGTACTTC. This chain links TRBV9 with TRBJ2-5; tentatively, D is TRBD2 (5 bases). Germline V gene data show CDR1 as SGDLS and CDR2 as YYNGEE. The CDR3 has 13 residues. V was shortened by 3 bases and J by 1 base, with 7 bases between the two germline ends. Looking up the rest from reference TRBV9 and TRBJ2-5 gives the full variable domain: DSGVTQTPKHLITATGQRVTLRCSPRSGDLSVYWYQQSLDQGLQFLIQYYNGEERAKGNILERFSAQQFPDLHSELNLSSLELGDSALYFCASSAGGQETQYFGPGTRLLVL.

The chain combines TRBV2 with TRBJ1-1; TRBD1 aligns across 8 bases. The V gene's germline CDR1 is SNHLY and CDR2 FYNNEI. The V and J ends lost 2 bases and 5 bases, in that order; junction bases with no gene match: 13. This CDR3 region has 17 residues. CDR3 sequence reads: CASSETDRGIPFTEAFF. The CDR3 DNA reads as TGTGCCAGCAGTGAAACCGACAGGGGAATCCCGTTTACTGAAGCTTTCTTT. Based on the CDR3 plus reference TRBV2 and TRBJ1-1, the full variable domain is EPEVTQTPSHQVTQMGQEVILRCVPISNHLYFYWYRQILGQKVEFLVSFYNNEISEKSEIFDDQFSVERPDGSNFTLKIRSTKLEDSAMYFCASSETDRGIPFTEAFFGQGTRLTVV.

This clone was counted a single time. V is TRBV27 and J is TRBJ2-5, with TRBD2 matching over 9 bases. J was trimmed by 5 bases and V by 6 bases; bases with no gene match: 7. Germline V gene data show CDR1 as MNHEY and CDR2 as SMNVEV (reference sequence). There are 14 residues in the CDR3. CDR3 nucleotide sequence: TGTGCCAGCAGGGGCCTAGCGGGGCTGGAGACCCAGTACTTC. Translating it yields CASRGLAGLETQYF.

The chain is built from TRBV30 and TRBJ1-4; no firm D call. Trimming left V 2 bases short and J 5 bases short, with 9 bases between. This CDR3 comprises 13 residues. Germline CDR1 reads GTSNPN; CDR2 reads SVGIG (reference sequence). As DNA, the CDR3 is TGTGCCTGGAGTTGGAGGCCCAATGAAAAACTGTTTTTT. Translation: CAWSWRPNEKLFF.

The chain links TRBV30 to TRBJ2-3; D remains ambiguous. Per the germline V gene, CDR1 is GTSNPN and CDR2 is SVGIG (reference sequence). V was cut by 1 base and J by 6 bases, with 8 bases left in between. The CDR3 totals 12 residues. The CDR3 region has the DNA TGTGCCTGGAGTGGCGGAGCGGATACGCAGTATTTT. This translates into CAWSGGADTQYF. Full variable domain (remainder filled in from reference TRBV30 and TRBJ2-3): SQTIHQWPATLVQPVGSPLSLECTVEGTSNPNLYWYRQAAGRGLQLLFYSVGIGQISSEVPQNLSASRPQDRQFILSSKKLLLSDSGFYLCAWSGGADTQYFGPGTRLTVL.

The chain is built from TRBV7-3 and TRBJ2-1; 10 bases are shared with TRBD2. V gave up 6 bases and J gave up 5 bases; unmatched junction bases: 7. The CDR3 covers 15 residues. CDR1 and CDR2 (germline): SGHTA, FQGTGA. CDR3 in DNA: TGTGCCAGCAGACTCGGGACTAGCGACAACAATGAGCAGTTCTTC. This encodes CASRLGTSDNNEQFF.